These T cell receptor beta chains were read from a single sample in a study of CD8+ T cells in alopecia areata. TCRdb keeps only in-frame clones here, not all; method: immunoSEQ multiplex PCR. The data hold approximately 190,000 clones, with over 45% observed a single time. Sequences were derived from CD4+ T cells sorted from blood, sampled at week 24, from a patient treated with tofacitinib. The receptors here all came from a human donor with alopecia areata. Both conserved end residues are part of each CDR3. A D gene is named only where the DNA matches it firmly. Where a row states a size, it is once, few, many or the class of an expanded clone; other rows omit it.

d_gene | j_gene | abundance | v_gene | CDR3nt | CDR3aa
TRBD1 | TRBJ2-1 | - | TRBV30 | TGTGCCTGGAGTCTAACAGGGGTCTCCTACAATGAGCAGTTCTTC | CAWSLTGVSYNEQFF
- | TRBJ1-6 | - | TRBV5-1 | TGCGCCAGCAGCTCGGACACCTTCGATTCACCCCTCCACTTT | CASSSDTFDSPLHF
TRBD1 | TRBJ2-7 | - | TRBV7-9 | TGTGCCAGCAGCCCACCGGGGACAGGTCCCTACGAGCAGTACTTC | CASSPPGTGPYEQYF
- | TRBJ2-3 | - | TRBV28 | TGTGCCAGCAGTTTCTGGGCCGGGTTAGGGGGAGATACGCAGTATTTT | CASSFWAGLGGDTQYF
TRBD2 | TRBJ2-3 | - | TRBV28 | TGTGCCAGCACTAGCGGGGACGGGGATACGCAGTATTTT | CASTSGDGDTQYF
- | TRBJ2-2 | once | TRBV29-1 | TGCAGCGTTGAAAACGTTGTCGGGGAGCTGTTTTTT | CSVENVVGELFF
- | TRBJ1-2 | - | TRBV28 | TGTGCCAGCAGTTTAGTAGGGGCTGGCTACACCTTC | CASSLVGAGYTF
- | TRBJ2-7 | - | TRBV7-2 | TGTGCCAGCAGCTCGCCTGGAGGGGGAGCAGCGAACGAGCAGTACTTC | CASSSPGGGAANEQYF
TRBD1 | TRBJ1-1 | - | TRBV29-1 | TGCAGCGTGGCCAGGGGGACTGAAGCTTTCTTT | CSVARGTEAFF
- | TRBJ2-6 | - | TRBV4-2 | TGTGCCAGCAGCCAACCATGGAGCTCTGGGGCCAACGTCCTGACTTTC | CASSQPWSSGANVLTF
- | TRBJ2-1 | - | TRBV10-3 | TGTGCCATCAGTGACTCCTACAATGAGCAGTTCTTC | CAISDSYNEQFF
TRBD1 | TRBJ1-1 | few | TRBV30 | TGTGCCTGGAGTGCCCCCACAGGGGAGAACACTGAAGCTTTCTTT | CAWSAPTGENTEAFF
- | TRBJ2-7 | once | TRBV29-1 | TGCAGCGTTGAAGATCCGGGGTACGAGCAGTACTTC | CSVEDPGYEQYF
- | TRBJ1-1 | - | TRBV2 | TGTGCCAGCAGTGAATGGGGGATTCGTGAGAACACTGAAGCTTTCTTT | CASSEWGIRENTEAFF